These 32 T cell receptor beta chains came from one sample sequenced in a study of glioma-infiltrating T cells after dendritic cell vaccination. Time point indicated: after dendritic cell vaccination, including at tumor progression/relapse. TCRdb's table, derived via immunoSEQ multiplex PCR, lists solely in-frame clones and lacks some. The sample holds 100,000 or so clones, almost 90% seen once. This material consisted of blood, taken after dendritic cell vaccination. The receptors shown here come from a human donor with glioblastoma.

A word on this clone: This specimen includes other DNA sequences encoding the same CDR3. The chain combines TRBV10-3 with TRBJ1-6; tentatively, D is TRBD1 (5 bases). This CDR3 has 15 amino acids. Germline loops: CDR1 ENHRY, CDR2 SYGVKD. V lost 6 bases to trimming and J lost 5 bases, with 14 bases between them. CDR3 residues: CAIRTGVRDNSPLHF. CDR3 in DNA: TGTGCCATCAGGACGGGTGTCAGGGATAATTCACCCCTCCACTTT.

A few counts support this clone. V usage is TRBV2 and J usage is TRBJ1-1; possibly TRBD1 for D (5 bases). Germline-derived CDR1 and CDR2 are SNHLY and FYNNEI. The CDR3 contains 14 residues. V lost 10 bases and J lost 4, with 19 bases in between. The CDR3 loop reads CATKGDLVGTEAFF. CDR3 nucleotides: TGTGCCACCAAAGGGGATTTAGTAGGCACTGAAGCTTTCTTT.

This chain links TRBV30 with TRBJ2-1; D is unresolved. From germline, CDR1 is GTSNPN and CDR2 SVGIG (reference sequence). V lost 0 bases to trimming and J lost 9 bases, with 12 bases between them. The CDR3 has 13 amino acids. CDR3 loop: CAWSVMSGGEQFF. CDR3 bases: TGTGCCTGGAGTGTAATGAGTGGTGGTGAGCAGTTCTTC.

This clone was found a few times. The chain combines TRBV2 with TRBJ2-7; 7 bases agree with TRBD2. The V gene's germline CDR1 is SNHLY and CDR2 FYNNEI. V was clipped by 3 bases and J by 0 bases; unmatched bases: 2. This CDR3 has 14 residues. The CDR3 loop is CASSEGEGSYEQYF. CDR3 in DNA: TGTGCCAGCAGTGAGGGGGAGGGCTCCTACGAGCAGTACTTC.

V and J are TRBV5-6 and TRBJ2-7; 9 bases align to TRBD2. V lost 0 bases, J lost 2 bases, and 15 bases stayed unmatched. This CDR3 spans 19 amino acids. Looked up from germline, CDR1 is SGHDT and CDR2 is YYEEEE. This CDR3 reads CASSLGLQAGGPIAYEQYF. The CDR3 DNA sequence: TGTGCCAGCAGCTTGGGCTTGCAAGCGGGAGGACCTATCGCCTACGAGCAGTACTTC.

With respect to this clone: Other DNA sequences in this specimen translate into the identical CDR3. The chain is built from TRBV6-5 and TRBJ2-7; 7 bases map to TRBD1. Germline V gives CDR1 MNHEY, CDR2 SVGAGI. CDR3 length: 14 residues. V lost 0 bases and J lost 4; bases outside the gene matches: 3. The CDR3 region has the DNA TGTGCCAGCAGTTACTCCGACAGGGTGTACGAGCAGTACTTC. The encoded protein is CASSYSDRVYEQYF.

The chain links TRBV19 to TRBJ1-6, with TRBD1 as a possible D gene (6 bases). CDR3 length equals 14 residues. Trimming cost V 6 bases and J 7 bases, with 13 bases left between them. Germline V gene sequence: CDR1 LNHDA, CDR2 SQIVND (reference sequence). DNA of the CDR3: TGTGCCAGTAGCCCAGGGGTATGGAATTCACCCCTCCACTTT. Translation: CASSPGVWNSPLHF. Combining the CDR3 with reference TRBV19 and TRBJ1-6 gives the whole variable domain DGGITQSPKYLFRKEGQNVTLSCEQNLNHDAMYWYRQDPGQGLRLIYYSQIVNDFQKGDIAEGYSVSREKKESFPLTVTSAQKNPTAFYLCASSPGVWNSPLHFGNGTRLTVT.

This chain links TRBV27 with TRBJ2-7, with a weak D call TRBD2 (5 bases). The CDR3 length is 15 residues. The V end lost 7 bases, the J end lost 7 bases, and 23 bases lay between the germline ends. Looked up from germline, CDR1 is MNHEY and CDR2 is SMNVEV (reference sequence). Here the CDR3 reads CASKSSGESAREQYF. In nucleotides, the CDR3 is TGTGCCAGCAAATCTTCCGGGGAATCAGCGAGGGAGCAGTACTTC.

This chain connects TRBV7-2 to TRBJ1-1; maybe TRBD1 (6 bases). V shed 5 bases and J shed 0 bases, with 16 bases lying between them. This CDR3 has 16 amino acids. In germline, CDR1 is SGHTA, CDR2 FQGNSA. The DNA of the CDR3 is TGTGCCAGCAGCCCTCGTGTAGGGGGACTGAACACTGAAGCTTTCTTT. As protein: CASSPRVGGLNTEAFF.

The sample holds one count of this clone. The chain carries TRBV19 and TRBJ1-2, with D perhaps matching TRBD1 (6 bases). This CDR3 comprises 14 residues. Germline V gives CDR1 LNHDA, CDR2 SQIVND (reference sequence). V dropped 6 bases and J dropped 8 bases, with 19 bases sitting between them. CDR3 in amino acids: CASSGERQGKGYTF. Written as DNA, the CDR3 is TGTGCCAGTAGCGGTGAACGGCAGGGGAAGGGCTACACCTTC.

This CDR3 reads CATSRPGGGYEQYF. CDR3 coding DNA: TGTGCCACCAGCCGCCCAGGGGGCGGCTACGAGCAGTACTTC. V gene TRBV15 combines with J gene TRBJ2-7; 8 nucleotides align to TRBD1. The germline V gene has CDR1 LNHNV and CDR2 YYDKDF (reference sequence). V gave up 5 bases and J gave up 3 bases; unmatched junction bases: 6. The CDR3 consists of 14 residues.

The CDR3 sequence: CASSLDGGAQETQYF. The DNA for the CDR3 is TGCGCCAGCAGCTTGGACGGCGGGGCGCAAGAGACCCAGTACTTC. This chain uses TRBV5-1 with TRBJ2-5, with D tentatively TRBD2 (6 bases). The CDR3 consists of 15 residues. Per the germline V gene, CDR1 is SGHRS and CDR2 is YFSETQ. V lost 0 bases, J lost 2 bases, and 11 bases lay in between.

The chain couples TRBV30 to TRBJ1-5; D remains ambiguous. The CDR3 loop spans 15 amino acids. V lost 4 bases and J lost 5, with 18 bases in between. CDR1 GTSNPN and CDR2 SVGIG come from the germline V gene (reference sequence). CDR3 nucleotide sequence: TGTGCCTGGACCCCCCGCAGCGGGCTTCATCAGCCCCAGCATTTT. It specifies CAWTPRSGLHQPQHF. Using reference TRBV30 and TRBJ1-5 for the parts outside the CDR3, the full variable domain is SQTIHQWPATLVQPVGSPLSLECTVEGTSNPNLYWYRQAAGRGLQLLFYSVGIGQISSEVPQNLSASRPQDRQFILSSKKLLLSDSGFYLCAWTPRSGLHQPQHFGDGTRLSIL.

This chain joins TRBV2 and TRBJ1-4; no definite D call. The germline V gene encodes CDR1 SNHLY and CDR2 FYNNEI. The CDR3 spans 13 residues. V gave up 3 bases and J gave up 6 bases, with 8 bases separating them. CDR3 amino acids: CASSDRLYEKLFF. The DNA for the CDR3 is TGTGCCAGCAGTGACAGGCTATATGAAAAACTGTTTTTT.

The gene calls are TRBV4-2 and TRBJ2-1; 8 bases match TRBD1. CDR3 size: 18 residues. Germline V gives CDR1 LGHNA, CDR2 YNFKEQ. V lost 1 base to trimming and J lost 8 bases; unmatched junction nucleotides: 16. The CDR3 DNA follows: TGTGCCAGCAGCCAAGGATTCGCACAGGGGGTAATTATTGATGAGCAGTTCTTC. It yields the protein CASSQGFAQGVIIDEQFF.

The V call is TRBV4-1, the J call TRBJ2-5; TRBD1 might be the D (5 bases). There are 14 residues in the CDR3. Germline V gene lookup returns CDR1 MGHRA and CDR2 YSYEKL. V gave up 1 base and J gave up 2 bases, with 8 bases separating them. The CDR3 loop is CASSQAGFQETQYF. CDR3 in DNA: TGCGCCAGCAGCCAAGCAGGGTTTCAAGAGACCCAGTACTTC.

In DNA form, the CDR3 reads TGTGCCAGCAGTGAAGGGGTGGGCGCAGACTATGGCTACACCTTC. Protein sequence: CASSEGVGADYGYTF. The gene calls are TRBV2 and TRBJ1-2; D gene ambiguous. The CDR3 runs to 15 residues. The V end was cut by 1 base, the J end by 3 bases, with 12 bases between. Germline V gives CDR1 SNHLY, CDR2 FYNNEI.

CDR3 sequence (DNA): TGTGCCAGCAGCCCAGCGGGGGGCGGGGAGACCCAGTACTTC. It translates to CASSPAGGGETQYF. The chain couples TRBV5-4 to TRBJ2-5; 9 bases match TRBD2. The germline gives CDR1 SGHNT, CDR2 YYREEE (reference sequence). The CDR3 totals 14 residues. V trimming: 4 bases; J trimming: 5 bases; junction bases outside the gene matches: 6.

The V call is TRBV15, the J call TRBJ2-1; 8 bases are a match to TRBD1. Looked up from germline, CDR1 is LNHNV and CDR2 is YYDKDF (reference sequence). This CDR3 has 13 residues. V lost 5 bases and J lost 8; bases outside the gene matches: 5. CDR3 residues: CATSADRVYEQFF. CDR3 DNA: TGTGCCACCAGCGCGGACAGGGTATATGAGCAGTTCTTC.

The CDR3 DNA follows: TGTGCCAGCAGCTCGACAGGGAGGCAGTACTTC. This sequence encodes CASSSTGRQYF. The rearrangement links TRBV5-6 to TRBJ2-7; TRBD1 aligns across 7 bases. The CDR3 is 11 residues long. Germline lookup yields CDR1 SGHDT and CDR2 YYEEEE. V lost 3 bases and J lost 9; bases outside the gene matches: 3.

The chain links TRBV10-2 to TRBJ1-2; TRBD1 matches 10 bases. The germline V gene has CDR1 WSHSY and CDR2 SAAADI. There are 14 residues in the CDR3. The J segment lost 8 bases and the V segment lost 2 bases, leaving 5 bases of the junction unmatched. In DNA, the CDR3 is TGCGCCAGCAGTGAGCCGACAGGGGGCTGGGGCTACACCTTC. This sequence encodes CASSEPTGGWGYTF.

V usage is TRBV19 and J usage is TRBJ1-3, with 12 bases identical to TRBD1. Germline V CDR1 and CDR2: LNHDA, SQIVND (reference sequence). The CDR3 covers 14 residues. Trimming removed 9 bases from V and 4 bases from J; junction bases left unmatched: 4. The CDR3: CASRDRGPGNTIYF. CDR3 nucleotides: TGTGCCAGCCGGGACAGGGGGCCGGGAAACACCATATATTTT.

This chain uses TRBV6-1 with TRBJ2-3, with D tentatively TRBD2 (6 bases). V lost 0 bases, J lost 3 bases, and 13 bases lay in between. The germline gives CDR1 MNHNS, CDR2 SASEGT. The CDR3 length is 16 residues. CDR3 loop: CASSEAAGSMTDTQYF. CDR3 DNA: TGTGCCAGCAGTGAAGCAGCCGGGAGTATGACAGATACGCAGTATTTT.

This clone has only one observation. The genes are TRBV5-1 and TRBJ2-2; possibly TRBD2 for D (6 bases). From germline, CDR1 is SGHRS and CDR2 YFSETQ. Trimming took 4 bases from V and 0 from J, leaving 10 bases between them. This CDR3 is 15 amino acids long. The CDR3 protein is CASSEQRANTGELFF. The CDR3 DNA follows: TGCGCCAGCAGCGAACAGCGGGCGAACACCGGGGAGCTGTTTTTT.

The rearrangement joins TRBV10-1 to TRBJ2-1; possibly TRBD2 for D (5 bases). The V end lost 2 bases, the J end lost 7 bases, and 9 bases lay between the germline ends. CDR3 length: 13 residues. CDR1 and CDR2 (germline): WNHNN, SYGVQD (reference sequence). CDR3 coding DNA: TGCGCCAGCAGTGAGCCCGGGAAAAATGAGCAGTTCTTC. Protein: CASSEPGKNEQFF.

J is TRBJ1-5 and V is TRBV6-5; D remains unclear. The CDR3 sequence is 16 residues long. The ends were cut back, 0 bases at V and 8 bases at J, with 17 bases in the middle. The germline gives CDR1 MNHEY, CDR2 SVGAGI. CDR3 nucleotides: TGTGCCAGCAGTTACTCATACCCCAAAGGTGCGGAGCCCCAGCATTTT. It encodes CASSYSYPKGAEPQHF.

In this sample, this clone turned up once. The chain recombines TRBV7-3 with TRBJ2-7, with D unclear. V lost 5 bases and J 4 bases, leaving 12 bases between the germline ends. Germline assignment: CDR1 SGHTA and CDR2 FQGTGA. The CDR3 loop spans 13 amino acids. CDR3 protein: CASSPRDQYEQYF. Written as DNA, the CDR3 is TGTGCCAGCAGCCCTAGAGACCAGTACGAGCAGTACTTC.

This chain uses TRBV29-1 with TRBJ1-1; unclear D gene. Trimming removed 4 bases at V and 1 base at J, with 7 bases between. The CDR3 contains 12 residues. The germline CDR1 and CDR2 sequences are SQVTM and ANQGSEA. The CDR3 DNA sequence: TGCAGCGTTGTTGAGCAGAACACTGAAGCTTTCTTT. This sequence encodes CSVVEQNTEAFF.

This clone was detected once. The V call is TRBV5-4, the J call TRBJ1-1; the D gene is possibly TRBD1 (5 bases). Trimming removed 0 bases at V and 3 bases at J, with 9 bases between. The CDR3 length is 14 residues. Germline CDR1 reads SGHNT; CDR2 reads YYREEE (reference sequence). The CDR3 spells CASSLGEGDTEAFF. CDR3 in DNA: TGTGCCAGCAGCTTGGGAGAAGGGGACACTGAAGCTTTCTTT.

There are a few counts of this clone. The chain recombines TRBV6-5 with TRBJ1-2; TRBD1 aligns across 7 bases. CDR3 size: 13 residues. Losses at the gene ends were 5 bases for V and 8 bases for J; bases not matched to a gene: 8. The germline CDR1 and CDR2 sequences are MNHEY and SVGAGI. The CDR3 region is CASSDGDRGGYTF. CDR3 bases: TGTGCCAGCAGTGATGGGGACAGAGGGGGCTACACCTTC.

The chain combines TRBV15 with TRBJ2-3; TRBD2 might be the D (5 bases). The V and J ends lost 0 bases and 8 bases respectively, with 9 bases between them. Germline loops: CDR1 LNHNV, CDR2 YYDKDF (reference sequence). The length of the CDR3 is 13 residues. The CDR3 spells CATSRDLGVTQYF. The CDR3 DNA is TGTGCCACCAGCAGAGATCTGGGAGTTACGCAGTATTTT.

This clone was seen a single time. The gene calls are TRBV2 and TRBJ1-2, with TRBD1 matching 7 bases. This CDR3 comprises 13 residues. Looked up from germline, CDR1 is SNHLY and CDR2 is FYNNEI. V trimming: 10 bases; J trimming: 8 bases; junction bases outside the gene matches: 13. The CDR3 spells CATYLTGIVGYTF. DNA for the CDR3: TGTGCCACCTATCTGACAGGGATCGTCGGCTACACCTTC. The whole variable domain, remainder taken from reference TRBV2 and TRBJ1-2, is EPEVTQTPSHQVTQMGQEVILRCVPISNHLYFYWYRQILGQKVEFLVSFYNNEISEKSEIFDDQFSVERPDGSNFTLKIRSTKLEDSAMYFCATYLTGIVGYTFGSGTRLTVV.